These 3 T cell receptor beta chains were all obtained from the same sample, sequenced in a study of shared clonotypes between healthy human individuals. The assay was immunoSEQ multiplex PCR, and TCRdb's table has in-frame clones only and misses some. The data hold about 820,000 clones, with nearly 95% observed a single time. The naive CD8 population came from CD45RO-negative cells selected for CCR7, without terminally differentiated effector memory CD45RA+ cells. The sequencing input was naive CD8+ T cells sorted from blood. The receptors were gathered from a man in his thirties or forties in good health.

V gene TRBV27 combines with J gene TRBJ2-1; a weak D match, TRBD2 (5 bases). Trimming left V 3 bases short and J 6 bases short, with 12 bases between. The germline V gene encodes CDR1 MNHEY and CDR2 SMNVEV (reference sequence). The CDR3 runs 14 residues. CDR3: CASSFFLAANEQFF. CDR3 nucleotide sequence: TGTGCCAGCAGTTTCTTTCTAGCCGCCAATGAGCAGTTCTTC.

CDR3 protein: CAITTGNTEAFF. The CDR3, as DNA: TGTGCCATAACGACAGGGAACACTGAAGCTTTCTTT. The genes are TRBV10-3 and TRBJ1-1; a weak D match, TRBD1 (6 bases). CDR3 length: 12 amino acids. Per the germline V gene, CDR1 is ENHRY and CDR2 is SYGVKD. Trimming removed 9 bases from V and 1 base from J, with 9 bases in between.

The chain couples TRBV6-5 to TRBJ2-1; 7 positions match TRBD2. Germline V gene sequence: CDR1 MNHEY, CDR2 SVGAGI. Trimming at V came to 0 bases and at J to 6 bases, leaving 8 bases not matched to a gene. The CDR3 has 16 amino acids. In DNA form, the CDR3 reads TGTGCCAGCAGTTACTCGAGCGGGAATGTGGCCAATGAGCAGTTCTTC. This encodes CASSYSSGNVANEQFF.